The 4 T cell receptor beta chains presented below share a single source sample, sequenced in a study of T cells in women clearing cervical HPV infection. Using immunoSEQ multiplex PCR, the repertoire was profiled, and TCRdb retains in-frame clones only, with some absent. The sample features about 23,000 clones, with roughly 25% in its top ten. Sequencing was done on a sample of blood buffy coat. The receptor source for this set is a woman aged 18 to 75 with a cervical HPV16 infection that either progressed to CIN3+ or cleared (not recorded which).

As to this clone: The missing CDR3 end, 3 residues past where the read stops, is filled in from the germline J gene. J is TRBJ2-7 and V is TRBV2, with TRBD2 identical over 7 bases. CDR1 is SNHLY, CDR2 FYNNEI, per germline. After removal of 5 bases from V and 4 bases from J, the junction contained 5 bases not matched to a gene. This CDR3 spans 13 amino acids. The sequenced CDR3 bases are TGTGCCAGCAGTCAAGGGACTAAATACGAG. Amino acids: CASSQGTKYE. The CDR3 reads in full as CASSQGTKYEQYF. Full variable domain (remainder filled in from reference TRBV2 and TRBJ2-7): EPEVTQTPSHQVTQMGQEVILRCVPISNHLYFYWYRQILGQKVEFLVSFYNNEISEKSEIFDDQFSVERPDGSNFTLKIRSTKLEDSAMYFCASSQGTKYEQYFGPGTRLTVT.

With respect to this clone: The read terminates 3 residues before the CDR3 end, so the remaining end is supplied by the germline J gene. V usage is TRBV14 and J usage is TRBJ2-1, with a tentative D call TRBD1 (5 bases). The CDR3 covers 15 residues. With 4 bases removed from V and 0 bases from J, the gap between germline ends came to 10 bases. Germline V gives CDR1 SGHDN, CDR2 FVKESK. The sequenced CDR3 bases are TGTGCCAGCAGCCCCCCAGGGTCCTCCTACAATGAG. Residues: CASSPPGSSYNE. The whole CDR3 sequence reads CASSPPGSSYNEQFF.

On this clone itself: The read is 3 residues too short to cover the CDR3 end, so that end is filled in from the germline J gene. V usage is TRBV19 and J usage is TRBJ2-3; 7 positions agree with TRBD2. The CDR3 loop spans 13 amino acids. Trimming took 7 bases from V and 2 from J; bases not matched to a gene: 3. Looked up from germline, CDR1 is LNHDA and CDR2 is SQIVND (reference sequence). The covered CDR3 bases are TGTGCCAGTAAGGGAGGGGCCACAGATACG. This gives the protein CASKGGATDT. The whole CDR3 protein is CASKGGATDTQYF.

Concerning this clone itself: The read stops 3 residues short of the end of the CDR3; the missing end is completed from the germline J gene. The chain has TRBV5-1 and TRBJ2-5; the D gene is possibly TRBD2 (7 bases). Trimming took 0 bases from V and 5 from J, leaving 20 bases between them. Germline assignment: CDR1 SGHRS and CDR2 YFSETQ. CDR3 length: 17 amino acids. This CDR3 reads CASSLGGLSGGHETQYF. The CDR3 bases that were read are TGCGCCAGCAGCTTGGGGGGTTTGTCGGGGGGCCACGAGACC.